This T cell receptor beta chain was recorded in a study of blood T cell repertoires in COVID-19. Between the trimmed V and J ends, which lost 3 bases and 3 bases, there was a span of 6 bases. This CDR3 has 13 amino acids. Germline V gene sequence: CDR1 MDHEN, CDR2 SYDVKM. Using immunoSEQ multiplex PCR, the repertoire was profiled, and TCRdb retains in-frame clones only, with some absent. The data hold 90,000 or so clones, with 87% observed a single time. Sequenced sample: peripheral blood. The receptor was derived from a human donor in a cohort sampled during active COVID-19. The chain couples TRBV28 to TRBJ2-1; D remains unclear. The CDR3: CASSFGGYNEQFF. CDR3 bases: TGTGCCAGCAGTTTCGGCGGCTACAATGAGCAGTTCTTC.